The 18 T cell receptor beta chains in this list originate from one sample, sequenced in a study of T cell changes during pregnancy in multiple sclerosis. Using immunoSEQ multiplex PCR, the repertoire was profiled, and TCRdb retains in-frame clones only, with some absent. The sample lists 40,000 to 60,000 clones, almost 95% occurring once. The input for sequencing was CD4+ T cells from peripheral blood mononuclear cells, taken in the third trimester of pregnancy. The receptors were gathered from a female donor with multiple sclerosis, enrolled in a pregnancy study.

DNA for the CDR3: TGTGCCAGCAGTTTTCACCGTGGTGGTCTAAATAATGAAAAACTGTTTTTT. Residues: CASSFHRGGLNNEKLFF. The chain carries TRBV28 and TRBJ1-4; D uncertain. The V gene lost 3 bases and the J gene lost 4 bases, with 18 bases spanning the gap. Germline lookup yields CDR1 MDHEN and CDR2 SYDVKM. This CDR3 is built from 17 residues.

The V and J genes are TRBV15 and TRBJ2-7; D is ambiguous. Germline CDR1 reads LNHNV; CDR2 reads YYDKDF (reference sequence). V was shortened by 0 bases and J by 6 bases, with 15 bases between the two germline ends. This CDR3 contains 15 residues. The CDR3 region is CATSRDRNPSSEQYF. The CDR3 DNA reads TGTGCCACCAGCAGAGATCGTAACCCGTCCAGCGAGCAGTACTTC.

The chain carries TRBV19 and TRBJ1-1; tentative D call: TRBD1 (6 bases). Germline V gene sequence: CDR1 LNHDA, CDR2 SQIVND (reference sequence). CDR3 length: 16 residues. V dropped 3 bases and J dropped 3 bases, with 17 bases sitting between them. The CDR3 spells CASSILQGKAHTEAFF. The CDR3 DNA reads TGTGCCAGTAGTATCCTACAGGGTAAGGCGCACACTGAAGCTTTCTTT.

The chain carries TRBV5-1 and TRBJ2-2, with a weak D call TRBD1 (6 bases). This CDR3 comprises 15 residues. The germline V gene has CDR1 SGHRS and CDR2 YFSETQ. The germline V and J ends were trimmed by 4 bases and 5 bases, with 15 bases remaining between them. CDR3 coding DNA: TGCGCCAGCAGCGGCGCCGGGACAACGACCGGGGAGCTGTTTTTT. Translating gives CASSGAGTTTGELFF.

The rearrangement uses TRBV5-1 and TRBJ2-3; the match to TRBD2 covers 12 bases. CDR3 length: 14 amino acids. Germline-derived CDR1 and CDR2 are SGHRS and YFSETQ. Germline trimming cut 7 bases from V and 5 bases from J; bases unmatched to any gene: 5. CDR3 sequence reads: CASRTSGTQDTQYF. CDR3 sequence (DNA): TGCGCCAGCCGGACTAGCGGGACACAAGATACGCAGTATTTT.

The chain recombines TRBV30 with TRBJ2-5, with 7 bases lining up with TRBD2. Germline V lookup: CDR1 GTSNPN, CDR2 SVGIG (reference sequence). The CDR3 is 17 residues long. With 0 bases clipped from V and 3 bases from J, the junction kept 13 bases outside the gene matches. Here the CDR3 reads CAWSVPGGRTEKETQYF. The CDR3 DNA reads TGTGCCTGGAGTGTACCGGGGGGAAGGACGGAGAAAGAGACCCAGTACTTC.

This chain's CDR3 is CAWTVRGRGNYGYTF. CDR3 bases: TGTGCCTGGACGGTTCGGGGCAGGGGGAACTATGGCTACACCTTC. The genes are TRBV30 and TRBJ1-2; 7 nucleotides agree with TRBD1. CDR1 and CDR2 (germline): GTSNPN, SVGIG (reference sequence). The CDR3 sequence is 15 residues long. J gave up 2 bases and V 4 bases, and 10 bases lay outside the gene matches.

This chain joins TRBV28 and TRBJ2-7, with TRBD1 as a possible D gene (6 bases). The germline CDR1 and CDR2 sequences are MDHEN and SYDVKM. The CDR3 consists of 13 residues. The V gene lost 5 bases and the J gene lost 5 bases, with 13 bases spanning the gap. CDR3 DNA: TGTGCCAGCAGTGAGAGAGGACAGAACGAGCAGTACTTC. Protein: CASSERGQNEQYF.

The V call is TRBV9, the J call TRBJ1-2; D unclear. Germline assignment: CDR1 SGDLS and CDR2 YYNGEE. The V and J ends lost 2 bases and 4 bases respectively, with 6 bases between them. The CDR3 has 12 amino acids. CDR3: CASSVSGYGYTF. In DNA form, the CDR3 reads TGTGCCAGCAGCGTCTCAGGCTATGGCTACACCTTC.

The CDR3 region has the DNA TGCAGCGTTGTCAGGGCAACTAATGAAAAACTGTTTTTT. Residues: CSVVRATNEKLFF. This chain joins TRBV29-1 and TRBJ1-4; D is perhaps TRBD1 (5 bases). V lost 4 bases and J lost 0, with 6 bases in between. This CDR3 is 13 amino acids long. Germline V gene sequence: CDR1 SQVTM, CDR2 ANQGSEA. Complete variable domain (other parts from reference TRBV29-1 and TRBJ1-4): SAVISQKPSRDICQRGTSLTIQCQVDSQVTMMFWYRQQPGQSLTLIATANQGSEATYESGFVIDKFPISRPNLTFSTLTVSNMSPEDSSIYLCSVVRATNEKLFFGSGTQLSVL.

The rearrangement uses TRBV2 and TRBJ1-3; 7 positions agree with TRBD1. Germline V CDR1 and CDR2: SNHLY, FYNNEI. The CDR3 is 17 amino acids. V lost 6 bases and J lost 0; bases outside the gene matches: 11. The CDR3 loop is CASREKRQGSSGNTIYF. The CDR3 bases are TGTGCCAGCAGGGAAAAGAGACAGGGCTCCTCTGGAAACACCATATATTTT.

This chain connects TRBV28 to TRBJ1-1, with TRBD1 as a possible D gene (6 bases). This CDR3 is 11 amino acids long. CDR1 and CDR2 (germline): MDHEN, SYDVKM. Trimming removed 8 bases at V and 7 bases at J, with 11 bases between. CDR3 nucleotide sequence: TGTGCCAGCTCAGACAGGCGTGAAGCTTTCTTT. Its protein product is CASSDRREAFF.

This rearrangement joins TRBV7-2 to TRBJ2-5, with 9 bases identical to TRBD2. Per germline, CDR1 SGHTA and CDR2 FQGNSA. J was trimmed by 5 bases and V by 5 bases; bases with no gene match: 9. The CDR3 length is 15 residues. CDR3 nucleotides: TGTGCCAGCAGCCTAAGAGCGGGAGGTAGGGAGACCCAGTACTTC. Protein sequence: CASSLRAGGRETQYF.

This rearrangement joins TRBV14 to TRBJ2-6; 7 bases match TRBD1. This CDR3 contains 18 residues. Per germline, CDR1 SGHDN and CDR2 FVKESK. V gave up 4 bases and J gave up 3 bases; unmatched junction bases: 12. CDR3: CASSRTGTAAFGANVLTF. The CDR3 DNA follows: TGTGCCAGCAGCCGCACCGGGACAGCCGCGTTTGGGGCCAACGTCCTGACTTTC.

The chain couples TRBV18 to TRBJ1-5; possibly TRBD1 for D (6 bases). The CDR3 covers 16 residues. CDR1 and CDR2 from the germline V gene are KGHSH and LQKENI. The V gene lost 3 bases and the J gene lost 2 bases, with 14 bases spanning the gap. In DNA, the CDR3 is TGTGCCAGCTCACCCCTAGGGGGGGCCGGCAATCAGCCCCAGCATTTT. Its translation: CASSPLGGAGNQPQHF.

The CDR3 coding sequence is TGTGCCAGTAGTATTTCTCGGCGGGTGATAACAGATACGCAGTATTTT. Translation gives CASSISRRVITDTQYF. This rearrangement joins TRBV19 to TRBJ2-3; maybe TRBD2 (5 bases). V lost 3 bases to trimming and J lost 3 bases, with 16 bases between them. Germline V gene lookup returns CDR1 LNHDA and CDR2 SQIVND (reference sequence). The CDR3 consists of 16 residues.

V usage is TRBV28 and J usage is TRBJ2-5; a weak D match, TRBD2 (6 bases). The CDR3 is 16 amino acids. CDR1 is MDHEN, CDR2 SYDVKM, per germline. V lost 5 bases, J lost 0 bases, and 16 bases lay in between. The CDR3 reads CASSRITAGYQETQYF. The DNA of the CDR3 is TGTGCCAGCAGTAGAATTACGGCGGGGTACCAAGAGACCCAGTACTTC.

The chain carries TRBV6-5 and TRBJ1-1; no firm D call. Trimming cost V 1 base and J 1 base, with 7 bases left between them. CDR3 length: 14 amino acids. Per germline, CDR1 MNHEY and CDR2 SVGAGI. The CDR3 reads CASSYLPGNTEAFF. The CDR3 bases are TGTGCCAGCAGTTACTTACCGGGGAACACTGAAGCTTTCTTT.